Listed below are T cell receptor beta chains from one sample, sequenced in a study of beta chain features in type 1 diabetes. Some clones are missing from TCRdb's copy, which holds only in-frame ones; the method was immunoSEQ multiplex PCR. The sample consists of some 130,000 clones, roughly 10% of them appearing once. Material: central memory CD4+ T cells from blood. The receptors were sampled from a man between 25 and 39 years old with type 1 diabetes. CDR3s include the opening cysteine and the closing phenylalanine or tryptophan. The order of the fields is J gene, V gene, D gene, clone size, CDR3 DNA, CDR3 protein. A D gene is named only where the DNA matches it firmly. Not every row has a clone size; where given, it reads once, few, many or a size class.

j_gene: TRBJ2-3
v_gene: TRBV9
d_gene: -
abundance: few
CDR3nt: TGTGCCAGCAGCGTCCGTGATACGCAGTATTTT
CDR3aa: CASSVRDTQYF

j_gene: TRBJ2-2
v_gene: TRBV7-3
d_gene: -
abundance: few
CDR3nt: TGTGCCAGCAGCGTACAAGGGGATACCGGGGAGCTGTTTTTT
CDR3aa: CASSVQGDTGELFF

j_gene: TRBJ2-2
v_gene: TRBV7-9
d_gene: -
abundance: many
CDR3nt: TGTGCCAGCAGTTTTAGTCCCGTAAACACCGGGGAGCTGTTTTTT
CDR3aa: CASSFSPVNTGELFF

j_gene: TRBJ2-7
v_gene: TRBV7-9
d_gene: TRBD1
abundance: few
CDR3nt: TGTGCCAGCAGCTCCCAGGGGGTTTCCTACGAGCAGTACTTC
CDR3aa: CASSSQGVSYEQYF

j_gene: TRBJ2-2
v_gene: TRBV7-3
d_gene: TRBD1
abundance: -
CDR3nt: TGTGCCAGCAGCTTAATTAGGGGACAGGGGAGCACCGGGGAGCTGTTTTTT
CDR3aa: CASSLIRGQGSTGELFF

j_gene: TRBJ1-1
v_gene: TRBV10-3
d_gene: TRBD1
abundance: few
CDR3nt: TGTGCCATCGCCGAGACAGGGGACACTGAAGCTTTCTTT
CDR3aa: CAIAETGDTEAFF

j_gene: TRBJ1-1
v_gene: TRBV7-9
d_gene: TRBD1
abundance: few
CDR3nt: TGTGCCAGCAGCTTCCCAGGGGGGAACACTGAAGCTTTCTTT
CDR3aa: CASSFPGGNTEAFF

j_gene: TRBJ1-2
v_gene: TRBV19
d_gene: -
abundance: -
CDR3nt: TGTGCCAGTAGCTCTGACAGCTATGGCTACACCTTC
CDR3aa: CASSSDSYGYTF

j_gene: TRBJ2-2
v_gene: TRBV4-3
d_gene: -
abundance: -
CDR3nt: TGCGCCAGCAGCGGCCGTACTAGCTTCGGCACCGGGGAGCTGTTTTTT
CDR3aa: CASSGRTSFGTGELFF

j_gene: TRBJ1-4
v_gene: TRBV6-5
d_gene: TRBD1
abundance: -
CDR3nt: TGTGCCAGCAGTTCCTACTCGATGGACAGGGGCGAAAAACTGTTTTTT
CDR3aa: CASSSYSMDRGEKLFF

j_gene: TRBJ1-4
v_gene: TRBV5-4
d_gene: -
abundance: -
CDR3nt: TGTGCCAGCAGCTCGACAGTTGCAACTAATGAAAAACTGTTTTTT
CDR3aa: CASSSTVATNEKLFF

j_gene: TRBJ2-7
v_gene: TRBV6-1
d_gene: TRBD1
abundance: few
CDR3nt: TGTGCCAGCAGTGAGACAGGGTTAATCTACGAGCAGTACTTC
CDR3aa: CASSETGLIYEQYF

j_gene: TRBJ2-3
v_gene: TRBV7-3
d_gene: -
abundance: -
CDR3nt: TGTGCCAGCAGCTTGGGCAGTAGCACAGATACGCAGTATTTT
CDR3aa: CASSLGSSTDTQYF

j_gene: TRBJ2-1
v_gene: TRBV30
d_gene: TRBD2
abundance: few
CDR3nt: TGTGCCTGGACTAGCGGGGAAGGCAATGAGCAGTTCTTC
CDR3aa: CAWTSGEGNEQFF

j_gene: TRBJ2-3
v_gene: TRBV30
d_gene: -
abundance: few
CDR3nt: TGTGCCTGGAGCCGTGGAGGCCACGGCCCAGATACGCAGTATTTT
CDR3aa: CAWSRGGHGPDTQYF

j_gene: TRBJ1-3
v_gene: TRBV6-6
d_gene: -
abundance: -
CDR3nt: TGTGCCTCGGGGGGAACCAGCTCTGGAAACACCATATATTTT
CDR3aa: CASGGTSSGNTIYF

j_gene: TRBJ2-5
v_gene: TRBV18
d_gene: -
abundance: few
CDR3nt: TGTGCCAGCTCACCACGGGAGCAGACCCAGTACTTC
CDR3aa: CASSPREQTQYF

j_gene: TRBJ2-7
v_gene: TRBV4-2
d_gene: -
abundance: -
CDR3nt: TGTGCCAGCAGCCAAGCGGACAGCTCCTACGAGCAGTACTTC
CDR3aa: CASSQADSSYEQYF

j_gene: TRBJ2-5
v_gene: TRBV5-1
d_gene: TRBD2
abundance: few
CDR3nt: TGCGCCAGCAGCTTGGCCCCGGCGGGAGCCCAAGAGACCCAGTACTTC
CDR3aa: CASSLAPAGAQETQYF

j_gene: TRBJ1-2
v_gene: TRBV14
d_gene: -
abundance: -
CDR3nt: TGTGCCAGCAGCCCCCGGATAGGAGATGGCTACACCTTC
CDR3aa: CASSPRIGDGYTF

j_gene: TRBJ2-1
v_gene: TRBV9
d_gene: TRBD2
abundance: -
CDR3nt: TGTGCCAGCAGCCTCCGGACTAGCGGGGACAATGAGCAGTTCTTC
CDR3aa: CASSLRTSGDNEQFF

j_gene: TRBJ1-5
v_gene: TRBV2
d_gene: -
abundance: -
CDR3nt: TGTGCCAGCAGTGAATTAGGGGGGGGGCAGCAGCCCCAGCATTTT
CDR3aa: CASSELGGGQQPQHF

j_gene: TRBJ2-3
v_gene: TRBV4-2
d_gene: TRBD2
abundance: few
CDR3nt: TGTGCCAGCAGCCAAGGCAGCGGGGGTCGCACAGATACGCAGTATTTT
CDR3aa: CASSQGSGGRTDTQYF

j_gene: TRBJ2-3
v_gene: TRBV18
d_gene: -
abundance: few
CDR3nt: TGTGCCAGCTCACCTGGACTCGAGGATACGCAGTATTTT
CDR3aa: CASSPGLEDTQYF

j_gene: TRBJ1-6
v_gene: TRBV7-9
d_gene: -
abundance: -
CDR3nt: TGTGCCAGCAGCTTGCGGACAGACAATTCACCCCTCCACTTT
CDR3aa: CASSLRTDNSPLHF

j_gene: TRBJ2-5
v_gene: TRBV25-1
d_gene: TRBD2
abundance: few
CDR3nt: TGTGCCAGCATAGCGGGGGGAAGGTGGCAAGAGACCCAGTACTTC
CDR3aa: CASIAGGRWQETQYF

j_gene: TRBJ2-1
v_gene: TRBV5-4
d_gene: -
abundance: few
CDR3nt: TGTGCCAGCAGCTTGGAAGCGGAAAACAATGAGCAGTTCTTC
CDR3aa: CASSLEAENNEQFF

j_gene: TRBJ2-1
v_gene: TRBV6-4
d_gene: -
abundance: -
CDR3nt: TGTGCCAGCAGCCAGGGGTGGGGGAGTAACTACAATGAGCAGTTCTTC
CDR3aa: CASSQGWGSNYNEQFF

j_gene: TRBJ2-1
v_gene: TRBV5-4
d_gene: -
abundance: few
CDR3nt: TGTGCCAGCAGCTTGGAGGTCGGGGGGCGCAATGAGCAGTTCTTC
CDR3aa: CASSLEVGGRNEQFF

j_gene: TRBJ2-5
v_gene: TRBV14
d_gene: -
abundance: -
CDR3nt: TGTGCCAGCAGCCATTCCGGACAGTACTCAATTGGGACCCAGTACTTC
CDR3aa: CASSHSGQYSIGTQYF

j_gene: TRBJ1-5
v_gene: TRBV7-9
d_gene: -
abundance: few
CDR3nt: TGTGCCAGCAGCTGGGGGGGCAGAGATAGCAATCAGCCCCAGCATTTT
CDR3aa: CASSWGGRDSNQPQHF

j_gene: TRBJ2-5
v_gene: TRBV7-9
d_gene: TRBD2
abundance: many
CDR3nt: TGTGCCGGGGGGGTAAGCCCCCAGTACTTC
CDR3aa: CAGGVSPQYF

j_gene: TRBJ2-7
v_gene: TRBV19
d_gene: TRBD1
abundance: -
CDR3nt: TGTGCCAGTAGTGGCGGACAGGGGAGCCCTAGCTCCTACGAGCAGTACTTC
CDR3aa: CASSGGQGSPSSYEQYF

j_gene: TRBJ1-5
v_gene: TRBV18
d_gene: TRBD1
abundance: few
CDR3nt: TGTGCCAGCTCACCCACGCAGGGGGATCAGCCCCAGCATTTT
CDR3aa: CASSPTQGDQPQHF

j_gene: TRBJ2-3
v_gene: TRBV29-1
d_gene: -
abundance: few
CDR3nt: TGCAGCGTCAAGAACTCCGAAGCAACAGATACGCAGTATTTT
CDR3aa: CSVKNSEATDTQYF

j_gene: TRBJ2-3
v_gene: TRBV7-9
d_gene: TRBD2
abundance: few
CDR3nt: TGTGCCAGCAGCCTAGGACTAGCGGGGCACGATACGCAGTATTTT
CDR3aa: CASSLGLAGHDTQYF

j_gene: TRBJ1-5
v_gene: TRBV2
d_gene: -
abundance: -
CDR3nt: TGTGCCAGCAGTGACCAGGGGAGCAATCAGCCCCAGCATTTT
CDR3aa: CASSDQGSNQPQHF

j_gene: TRBJ2-7
v_gene: TRBV6-5
d_gene: TRBD1
abundance: few
CDR3nt: TGTGCCAGCAGTTGGGACAGATCCTACGAGCAGTACTTC
CDR3aa: CASSWDRSYEQYF

j_gene: TRBJ2-7
v_gene: TRBV5-1
d_gene: TRBD2
abundance: few
CDR3nt: TGCGCCAGCAGCTTGGTTGGCGGGGGGGCCCACGAGCAGTACTTC
CDR3aa: CASSLVGGGAHEQYF

j_gene: TRBJ1-5
v_gene: TRBV2
d_gene: -
abundance: -
CDR3nt: TGTGCCAGCAGGTACAGGACCAATCAGCCCCAGCATTTT
CDR3aa: CASRYRTNQPQHF

j_gene: TRBJ2-7
v_gene: TRBV4-1
d_gene: -
abundance: once
CDR3nt: TGCGCCAGCAGCCAACCAGGACGGGGGGCAAAGTCCTACGAGCAGTACTTC
CDR3aa: CASSQPGRGAKSYEQYF

j_gene: TRBJ1-1
v_gene: TRBV19
d_gene: -
abundance: few
CDR3nt: TGTGCCAGCCGCTTAGAGGAATCGAACACTGAAGCTTTCTTT
CDR3aa: CASRLEESNTEAFF

j_gene: TRBJ1-6
v_gene: TRBV9
d_gene: -
abundance: few
CDR3nt: TGTGCCAGCAGCCCCCAAACAGCTAATTCACCCCTCCACTTT
CDR3aa: CASSPQTANSPLHF

j_gene: TRBJ2-5
v_gene: TRBV4-2
d_gene: TRBD2
abundance: few
CDR3nt: TGTGCCAGCAGCCAAAGCGGGGGGGCAGTTTCCCAGTACTTC
CDR3aa: CASSQSGGAVSQYF

j_gene: TRBJ1-6
v_gene: TRBV9
d_gene: -
abundance: -
CDR3nt: TGTGCCCCCCGGGGTAGGGAAAGGAGCTCCTATAATTCACCCCTCCACTTT
CDR3aa: CAPRGRERSSYNSPLHF

j_gene: TRBJ2-1
v_gene: TRBV6-5
d_gene: TRBD1
abundance: few
CDR3nt: TGTGCCAGCAGTAGGGGGACAGGGGGCTCGAATGAGCAGTTCTTC
CDR3aa: CASSRGTGGSNEQFF

j_gene: TRBJ2-5
v_gene: TRBV7-2
d_gene: TRBD2
abundance: -
CDR3nt: TGTGCCAGCAGCCCTCAACTAGCGGAGGGGGAGACCCAGTACTTC
CDR3aa: CASSPQLAEGETQYF

j_gene: TRBJ2-5
v_gene: TRBV14
d_gene: -
abundance: -
CDR3nt: TGTGCCAGCAGCCAAGATTGGGGGCGAGAGACCCAGTACTTC
CDR3aa: CASSQDWGRETQYF

j_gene: TRBJ1-1
v_gene: TRBV5-1
d_gene: TRBD1
abundance: -
CDR3nt: TGCGCCAGCAGTCTGGACAGGGCGACCACTGAAGCTTTCTTT
CDR3aa: CASSLDRATTEAFF

j_gene: TRBJ1-2
v_gene: TRBV19
d_gene: TRBD1
abundance: -
CDR3nt: TGTGCCAGTAGTGTCGCCGGGACAGGGGGATATGGCTACACCTTC
CDR3aa: CASSVAGTGGYGYTF

j_gene: TRBJ2-1
v_gene: TRBV27
d_gene: -
abundance: few
CDR3nt: TGTGCCAGCACCCCCAGCTCCTACAATGAGCAGTTCTTC
CDR3aa: CASTPSSYNEQFF

j_gene: TRBJ1-1
v_gene: TRBV6-6
d_gene: -
abundance: few
CDR3nt: TGTGCCAGCAGTACATCGGAGATGAACACTGAAGCTTTCTTT
CDR3aa: CASSTSEMNTEAFF

j_gene: TRBJ2-1
v_gene: TRBV19
d_gene: -
abundance: few
CDR3nt: TGTGCCAGTAGTATCGGAGGACTCCGAAGGGAGCAGTTCTTC
CDR3aa: CASSIGGLRREQFF

j_gene: TRBJ1-5
v_gene: TRBV5-6
d_gene: -
abundance: -
CDR3nt: TGTGCCAGCAGCAGGGGGAATCAGCCCCAGCATTTT
CDR3aa: CASSRGNQPQHF

j_gene: TRBJ1-1
v_gene: TRBV7-9
d_gene: TRBD1
abundance: once
CDR3nt: TGTGCCAGCAGCCCCTCAGGGGGCAGTACTGAAGCTTTCTTT
CDR3aa: CASSPSGGSTEAFF

j_gene: TRBJ2-1
v_gene: TRBV12-5
d_gene: TRBD2
abundance: -
CDR3nt: TGTGCTAGTGGCCACTTGGGGGGAGGGAATGAGCAGTTCTTC
CDR3aa: CASGHLGGGNEQFF

j_gene: TRBJ2-1
v_gene: TRBV2
d_gene: TRBD1
abundance: few
CDR3nt: TGTGCCAGCAGTGAAGAGTGGACAGGGGAGGATGAGCAGTTCTTC
CDR3aa: CASSEEWTGEDEQFF

j_gene: TRBJ2-1
v_gene: TRBV7-2
d_gene: TRBD1
abundance: few
CDR3nt: TGTGCCAGCAGCTGGACAGGGGAGCAGTTCTTC
CDR3aa: CASSWTGEQFF

j_gene: TRBJ2-5
v_gene: TRBV5-1
d_gene: TRBD1
abundance: few
CDR3nt: TGCGCCAGCAGCATGGACAGGGGATTCCAAGAGACCCAGTACTTC
CDR3aa: CASSMDRGFQETQYF